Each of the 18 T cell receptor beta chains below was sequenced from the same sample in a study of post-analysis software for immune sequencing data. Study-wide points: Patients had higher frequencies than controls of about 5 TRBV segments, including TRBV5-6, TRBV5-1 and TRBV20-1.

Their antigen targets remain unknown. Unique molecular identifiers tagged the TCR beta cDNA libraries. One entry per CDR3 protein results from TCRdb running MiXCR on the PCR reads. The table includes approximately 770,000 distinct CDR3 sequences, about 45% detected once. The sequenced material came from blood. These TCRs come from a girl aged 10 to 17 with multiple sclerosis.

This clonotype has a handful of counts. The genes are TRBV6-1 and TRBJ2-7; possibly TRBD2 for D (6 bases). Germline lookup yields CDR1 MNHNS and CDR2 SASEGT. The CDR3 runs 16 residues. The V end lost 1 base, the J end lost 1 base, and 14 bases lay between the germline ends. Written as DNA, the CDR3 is TGTGCCAGCAGTGAAGGGGAGGAGTGGGTTTCCTACGAGCAGTACTTC. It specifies CASSEGEEWVSYEQYF.

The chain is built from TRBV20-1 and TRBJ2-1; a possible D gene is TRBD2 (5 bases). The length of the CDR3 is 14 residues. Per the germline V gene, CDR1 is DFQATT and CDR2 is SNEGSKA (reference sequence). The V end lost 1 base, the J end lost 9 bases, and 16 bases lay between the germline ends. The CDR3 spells CSARVGGSSPEQFF. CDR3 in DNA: TGCAGTGCTAGAGTTGGAGGTAGCTCTCCTGAGCAGTTCTTC.

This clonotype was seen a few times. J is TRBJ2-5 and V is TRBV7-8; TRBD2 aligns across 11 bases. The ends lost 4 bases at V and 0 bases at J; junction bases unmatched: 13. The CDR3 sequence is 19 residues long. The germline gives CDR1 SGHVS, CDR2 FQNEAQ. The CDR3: CASSSGTSGLSGYQETQYF. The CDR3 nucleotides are TGTGCCAGCAGCTCCGGGACTAGCGGACTTTCGGGGTACCAAGAGACCCAGTACTTC.

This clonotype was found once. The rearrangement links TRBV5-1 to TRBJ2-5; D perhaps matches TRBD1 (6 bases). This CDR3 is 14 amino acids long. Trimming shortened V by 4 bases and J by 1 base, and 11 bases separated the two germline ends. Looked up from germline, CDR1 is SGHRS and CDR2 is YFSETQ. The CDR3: CASSTTTGQETQYF. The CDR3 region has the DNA TGCGCCAGCAGCACAACGACAGGCCAAGAGACCCAGTACTTC.

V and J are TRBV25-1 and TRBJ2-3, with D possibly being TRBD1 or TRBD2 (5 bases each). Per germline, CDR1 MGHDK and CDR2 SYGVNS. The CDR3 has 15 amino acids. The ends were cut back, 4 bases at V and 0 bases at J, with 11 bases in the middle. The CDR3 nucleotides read TGTGCCAGCAGTGCCGGGACGACTAGCACAGATACGCAGTATTTT. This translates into CASSAGTTSTDTQYF.

The CDR3: CASRGDFGYTDTQYF. CDR3 nucleotides: TGTGCCAGCAGGGGGGACTTCGGCTACACAGATACGCAGTATTTT. The chain combines TRBV28 with TRBJ2-3; TRBD2 is a possible D gene (6 bases). The V gene lost 6 bases and the J gene lost 2 bases, with 15 bases spanning the gap. Germline loops: CDR1 MDHEN, CDR2 SYDVKM. The CDR3 has 15 amino acids.

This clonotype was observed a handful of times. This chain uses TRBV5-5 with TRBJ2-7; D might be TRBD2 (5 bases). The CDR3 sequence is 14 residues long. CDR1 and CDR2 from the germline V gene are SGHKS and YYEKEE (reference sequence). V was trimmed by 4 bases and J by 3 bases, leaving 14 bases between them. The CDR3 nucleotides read TGTGCCAGCAGCCCTTTGAGGGAGAGCTACGAGCAGTACTTC. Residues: CASSPLRESYEQYF.

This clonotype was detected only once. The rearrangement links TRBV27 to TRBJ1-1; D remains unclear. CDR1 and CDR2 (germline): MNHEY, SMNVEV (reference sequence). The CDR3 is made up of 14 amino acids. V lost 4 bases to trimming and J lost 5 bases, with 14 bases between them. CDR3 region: CASSSSALPTEAFF. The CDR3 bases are TGTGCCAGCAGTTCTTCCGCCCTCCCTACTGAAGCTTTCTTT.

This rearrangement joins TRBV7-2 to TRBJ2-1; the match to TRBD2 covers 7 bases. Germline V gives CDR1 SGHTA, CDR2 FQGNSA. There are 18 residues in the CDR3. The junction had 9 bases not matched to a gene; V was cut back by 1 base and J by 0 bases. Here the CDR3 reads CASSLELLAASSYNEQFF. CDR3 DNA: TGTGCCAGCAGCTTAGAGCTGCTAGCGGCCAGCTCCTACAATGAGCAGTTCTTC.

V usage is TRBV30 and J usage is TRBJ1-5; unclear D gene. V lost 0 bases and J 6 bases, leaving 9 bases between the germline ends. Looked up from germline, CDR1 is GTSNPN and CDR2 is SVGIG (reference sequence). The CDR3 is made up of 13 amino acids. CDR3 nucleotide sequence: TGTGCCTGGAGTGTAGGCCCCAGTCAGCCCCAGCATTTT. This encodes CAWSVGPSQPQHF.

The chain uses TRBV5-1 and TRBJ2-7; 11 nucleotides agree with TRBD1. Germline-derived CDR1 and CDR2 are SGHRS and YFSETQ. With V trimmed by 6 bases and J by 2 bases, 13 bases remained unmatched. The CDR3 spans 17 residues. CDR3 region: CASNGGSGQGAAYEQYF. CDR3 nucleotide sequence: TGCGCCAGCAACGGAGGATCCGGACAGGGGGCAGCCTACGAGCAGTACTTC.

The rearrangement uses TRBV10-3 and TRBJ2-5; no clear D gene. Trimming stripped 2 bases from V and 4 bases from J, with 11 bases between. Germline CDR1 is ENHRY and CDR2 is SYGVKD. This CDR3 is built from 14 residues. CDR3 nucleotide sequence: TGTGCCATCAGTGAGAGCCGCTTTAGAGAGACCCAGTACTTC. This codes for CAISESRFRETQYF.

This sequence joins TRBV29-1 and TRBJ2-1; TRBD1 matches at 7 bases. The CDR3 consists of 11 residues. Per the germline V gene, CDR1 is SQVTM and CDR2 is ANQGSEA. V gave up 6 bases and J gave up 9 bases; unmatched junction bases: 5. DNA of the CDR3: TGCAGCGTCCCAACAGGGGCTGAGCAGTTCTTC. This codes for CSVPTGAEQFF.

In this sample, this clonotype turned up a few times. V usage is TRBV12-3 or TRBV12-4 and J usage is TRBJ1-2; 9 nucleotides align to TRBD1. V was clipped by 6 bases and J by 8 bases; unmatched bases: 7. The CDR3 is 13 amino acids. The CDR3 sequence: CASSRGQGIGYTF. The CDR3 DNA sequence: TGTGCCAGCAGCCGAGGACAGGGGATAGGCTACACCTTC.

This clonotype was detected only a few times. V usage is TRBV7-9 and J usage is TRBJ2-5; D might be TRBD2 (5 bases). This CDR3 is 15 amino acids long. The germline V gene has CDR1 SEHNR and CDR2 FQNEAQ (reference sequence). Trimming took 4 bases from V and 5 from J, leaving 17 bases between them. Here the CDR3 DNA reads TGTGCCAGCAGCTCGACACTAGAACGTAGGGAGACCCAGTACTTC. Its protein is CASSSTLERRETQYF. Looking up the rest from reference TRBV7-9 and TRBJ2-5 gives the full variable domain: DTGVSQNPRHKITKRGQNVTFRCDPISEHNRLYWYRQTLGQGPEFLTYFQNEAQLEKSRLLSDRFSAERPKGSFSTLEIQRTEQGDSAMYLCASSSTLERRETQYFGPGTRLLVL.

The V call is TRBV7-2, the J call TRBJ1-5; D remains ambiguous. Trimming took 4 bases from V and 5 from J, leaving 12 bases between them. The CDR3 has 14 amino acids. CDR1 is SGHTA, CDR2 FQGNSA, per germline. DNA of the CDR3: TGTGCCAGCAGCTCCTCCCTGGGATATCAGCCCCAGCATTTT. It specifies CASSSSLGYQPQHF.

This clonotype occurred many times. CDR3 nucleotide sequence: TGCAGTGCTAGAGTCCCCGGGAGACCCACAGATACGCAGTATTTT. Translation: CSARVPGRPTDTQYF. The V call is TRBV20-1, the J call TRBJ2-3, with D possibly being TRBD2 (6 bases). The germline CDR1 and CDR2 sequences are DFQATT and SNEGSKA (reference sequence). Deletions cut 1 base from V and 2 bases from J, with 13 bases between. This CDR3 is built from 15 residues.

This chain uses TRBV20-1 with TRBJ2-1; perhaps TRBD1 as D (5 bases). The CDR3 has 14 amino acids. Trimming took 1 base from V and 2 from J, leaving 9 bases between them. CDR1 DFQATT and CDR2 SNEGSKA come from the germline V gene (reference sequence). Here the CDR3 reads CSARGTDTYNEQFF. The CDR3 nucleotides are TGCAGTGCTAGAGGGACGGACACCTACAATGAGCAGTTCTTC.